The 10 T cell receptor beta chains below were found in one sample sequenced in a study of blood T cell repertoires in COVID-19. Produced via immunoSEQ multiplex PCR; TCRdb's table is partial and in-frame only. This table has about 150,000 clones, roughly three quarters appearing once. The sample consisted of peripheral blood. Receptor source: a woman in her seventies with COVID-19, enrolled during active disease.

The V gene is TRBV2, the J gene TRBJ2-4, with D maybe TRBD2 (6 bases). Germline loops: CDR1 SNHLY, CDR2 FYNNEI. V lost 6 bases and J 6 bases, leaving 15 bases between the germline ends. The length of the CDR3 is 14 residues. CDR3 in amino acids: CASSASGVRNIQYF. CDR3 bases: TGTGCCAGCAGCGCTTCGGGAGTCAGAAACATTCAGTACTTC.

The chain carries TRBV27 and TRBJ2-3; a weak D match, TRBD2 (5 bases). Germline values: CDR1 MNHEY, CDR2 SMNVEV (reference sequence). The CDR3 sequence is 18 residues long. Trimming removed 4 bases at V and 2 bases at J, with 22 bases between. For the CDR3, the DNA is TGTGCCAGCAGTTCGGGAAAGAGAGGTTTGGGCTTCACAGATACGCAGTATTTT. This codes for CASSSGKRGLGFTDTQYF.

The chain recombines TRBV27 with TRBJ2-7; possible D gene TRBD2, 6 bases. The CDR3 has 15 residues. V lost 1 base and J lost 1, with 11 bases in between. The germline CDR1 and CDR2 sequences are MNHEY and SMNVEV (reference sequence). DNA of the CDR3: TGTGCCAGCAGTTTATTGGGTGGGGGGTCCTACGAGCAGTACTTC. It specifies CASSLLGGGSYEQYF.

Here the CDR3 DNA reads TGTGCCAGCAGCGGCCCGGGACTAGCGGGGGGGCTTAGCACAGATACGCAGTATTTT. Translated: CASSGPGLAGGLSTDTQYF. The chain is built from TRBV9 and TRBJ2-3; 16 bases match TRBD2. The CDR3 contains 19 residues. V lost 3 bases and J lost 0; bases outside the gene matches: 7. The germline CDR1 and CDR2 sequences are SGDLS and YYNGEE. The full variable domain, completed using reference TRBV9 and TRBJ2-3, is DSGVTQTPKHLITATGQRVTLRCSPRSGDLSVYWYQQSLDQGLQFLIQYYNGEERAKGNILERFSAQQFPDLHSELNLSSLELGDSALYFCASSGPGLAGGLSTDTQYFGPGTRLTVL.

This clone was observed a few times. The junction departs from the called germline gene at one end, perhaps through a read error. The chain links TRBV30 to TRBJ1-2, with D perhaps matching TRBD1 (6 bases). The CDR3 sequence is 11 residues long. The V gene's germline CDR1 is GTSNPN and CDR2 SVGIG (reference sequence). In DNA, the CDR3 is TGTGCCTGGTTACAGGGCTCCTACACCCTCTTC. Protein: CAWLQGSYTLF.

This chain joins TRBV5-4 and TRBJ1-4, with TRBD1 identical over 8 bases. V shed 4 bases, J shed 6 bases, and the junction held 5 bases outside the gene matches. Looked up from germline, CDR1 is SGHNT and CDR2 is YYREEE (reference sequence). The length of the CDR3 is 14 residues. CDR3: CASSRTDRDEKLFF. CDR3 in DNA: TGTGCCAGCAGCCGGACGGACAGGGATGAAAAACTGTTTTTT. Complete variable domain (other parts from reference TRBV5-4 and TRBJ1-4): ETGVTQSPTHLIKTRGQQVTLRCSSQSGHNTVSWYQQALGQGPQFIFQYYREEENGRGNFPPRFSGLQFPNYSSELNVNALELDDSALYLCASSRTDRDEKLFFGSGTQLSVL.

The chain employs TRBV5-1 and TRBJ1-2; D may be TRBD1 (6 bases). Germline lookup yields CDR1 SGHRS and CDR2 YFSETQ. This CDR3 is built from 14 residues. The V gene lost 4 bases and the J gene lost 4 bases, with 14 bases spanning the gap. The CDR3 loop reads CASSLDTTGYGYTF. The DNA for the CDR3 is TGCGCCAGCAGCCTGGATACGACAGGCTATGGCTACACCTTC. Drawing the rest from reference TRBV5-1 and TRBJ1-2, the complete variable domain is KAGVTQTPRYLIKTRGQQVTLSCSPISGHRSVSWYQQTPGQGLQFLFEYFSETQRNKGNFPGRFSGRQFSNSRSEMNVSTLELGDSALYLCASSLDTTGYGYTFGSGTRLTVV.

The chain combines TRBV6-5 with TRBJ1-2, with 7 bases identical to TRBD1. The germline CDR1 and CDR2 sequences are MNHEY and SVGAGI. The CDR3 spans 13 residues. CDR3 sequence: CATLGGFGYGYTF. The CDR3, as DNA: TGTGCAACCCTAGGGGGCTTCGGCTATGGCTACACCTTC.

The DNA of the CDR3 is TGTGCCAGCAGTCTACCCCCGGGGGGAACCACAGATACGCAGTATTTT. Protein product: CASSLPPGGTTDTQYF. This chain links TRBV4-2 with TRBJ2-3, with 7 bases fitting TRBD2. The length of the CDR3 is 16 residues. The V segment lost 6 bases and the J segment 2 bases; nucleotides outside the gene matches: 11. CDR1 is LGHNA and CDR2 is YNFKEQ in the germline V gene.

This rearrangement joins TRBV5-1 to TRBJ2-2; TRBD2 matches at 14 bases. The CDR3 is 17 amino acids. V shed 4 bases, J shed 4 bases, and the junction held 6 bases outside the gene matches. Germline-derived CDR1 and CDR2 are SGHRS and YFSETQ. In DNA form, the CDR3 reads TGCGCCAGCAGCGCAGCCGGGACTAGCGGGGGCACCGGGGAGCTGTTTTTT. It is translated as CASSAAGTSGGTGELFF.